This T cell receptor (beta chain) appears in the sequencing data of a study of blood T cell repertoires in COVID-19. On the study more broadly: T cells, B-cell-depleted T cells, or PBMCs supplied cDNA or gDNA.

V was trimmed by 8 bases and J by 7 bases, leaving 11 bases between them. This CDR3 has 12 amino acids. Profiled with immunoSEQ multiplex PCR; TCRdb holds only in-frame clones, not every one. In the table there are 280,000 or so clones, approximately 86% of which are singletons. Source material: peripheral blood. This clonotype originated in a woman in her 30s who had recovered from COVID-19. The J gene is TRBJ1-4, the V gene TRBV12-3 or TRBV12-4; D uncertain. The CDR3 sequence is CASGPQVEKLFF. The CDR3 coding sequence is TGTGCCAGCGGGCCGCAGGTTGAAAAACTGTTTTTT.